Listed below are T cell receptor beta chains from one sample, sequenced in a study of cytomegalovirus exposure and HLA in healthy donors. Assay used: immunoSEQ multiplex PCR; TCRdb lists only in-frame clones, some missing. The data contain 100,000 to 150,000 clones, 75% to 90% of them singletons. Sequencing was performed on PBMCs. The receptors derive from a man between 18 and 29 years old in good health and CMV-seropositive. The CDR3 runs from the conserved cysteine through the conserved F or W. The D gene is left open where the match is weak.

j_gene: TRBJ1-5; v_gene: TRBV30; d_gene: NA; CDR3aa: CAWSVRGRGLNQPQHF
j_gene: TRBJ2-5; v_gene: TRBV6-4; d_gene: NA; CDR3aa: CASRDCLTAQYF
j_gene: TRBJ1-5; v_gene: TRBV15; d_gene: TRBD1; CDR3aa: CATSRTRGRNQPQHF
j_gene: TRBJ2-2; v_gene: TRBV28; d_gene: TRBD1; CDR3aa: CASNDRGGTGELFF
j_gene: TRBJ2-3; v_gene: TRBV10-3; d_gene: NA; CDR3aa: CAISESTGADTQYF
j_gene: TRBJ1-6; v_gene: TRBV10-3; d_gene: NA; CDR3aa: CAISQTGEASPLHF
j_gene: TRBJ2-3; v_gene: TRBV6-1; d_gene: NA; CDR3aa: CASSEVFDGDPSTDTQYF
j_gene: TRBJ2-4; v_gene: TRBV5-1; d_gene: NA; CDR3aa: CASSPSGNNIQYF
j_gene: TRBJ2-5; v_gene: TRBV27; d_gene: NA; CDR3aa: CASSGGMGGAETQYF
j_gene: TRBJ2-5; v_gene: TRBV7-2; d_gene: NA; CDR3aa: CASSLGQEGRGLGTQYF
j_gene: TRBJ2-7; v_gene: TRBV28; d_gene: NA; CDR3aa: CASSFRGVRCEQYF
j_gene: TRBJ2-2; v_gene: TRBV7-2; d_gene: NA; CDR3aa: CASSRTRLAGELFF
j_gene: TRBJ1-1; v_gene: TRBV4-3; d_gene: NA; CDR3aa: CASSRVELTEAFF
j_gene: TRBJ2-5; v_gene: TRBV19; d_gene: TRBD1; CDR3aa: CASSTGGTWETQYF
j_gene: TRBJ1-4; v_gene: TRBV7-2; d_gene: TRBD1; CDR3aa: CASSLRTGTNEKLFF
j_gene: TRBJ1-2; v_gene: TRBV20-1; d_gene: NA; CDR3aa: CSASSEYGYTF
j_gene: TRBJ1-2; v_gene: TRBV11-2; d_gene: NA; CDR3aa: CASSSLRRQVNYGYTF
j_gene: TRBJ1-5; v_gene: TRBV6-5; d_gene: NA; CDR3aa: CASSYSTQNQPQHF
j_gene: TRBJ1-2; v_gene: TRBV7-2; d_gene: TRBD1; CDR3aa: CASSFSGTGGNYGYTF
j_gene: TRBJ2-5; v_gene: TRBV18; d_gene: NA; CDR3aa: CASSKYGDQETQYF
j_gene: TRBJ2-7; v_gene: TRBV27; d_gene: NA; CDR3aa: CASSRTGSSYEQYF
j_gene: TRBJ2-3; v_gene: TRBV5-1; d_gene: NA; CDR3aa: CASSLGQDTDTQYF
j_gene: TRBJ2-5; v_gene: TRBV11-3; d_gene: TRBD2; CDR3aa: CASSPGTSGGSYQETQYF
j_gene: TRBJ2-7; v_gene: TRBV19; d_gene: TRBD1; CDR3aa: CASSLGQAAAQYF
j_gene: TRBJ2-3; v_gene: TRBV21-1; d_gene: NA; CDR3aa: CASSTGLVLTDTQYF
j_gene: TRBJ1-6; v_gene: TRBV5-4; d_gene: TRBD1; CDR3aa: CASSSQGGNSPLHF
j_gene: TRBJ2-5; v_gene: TRBV29-1; d_gene: NA; CDR3aa: CSADVSGAQYF
j_gene: TRBJ1-3; v_gene: TRBV5-1; d_gene: NA; CDR3aa: CASSLNMEIGNTIYF
j_gene: TRBJ2-2; v_gene: TRBV2; d_gene: TRBD1; CDR3aa: CASSWDRSAGELFF
j_gene: TRBJ2-1; v_gene: TRBV20-1; d_gene: NA; CDR3aa: CSAGRGNEQFF
j_gene: TRBJ2-3; v_gene: TRBV6-1; d_gene: TRBD2; CDR3aa: CASSDQRGGPDTQYF
j_gene: TRBJ1-2; v_gene: TRBV10-3; d_gene: TRBD1; CDR3aa: CAATPGTGNDYGYTF
j_gene: TRBJ2-3; v_gene: TRBV6-5; d_gene: TRBD1; CDR3aa: CASSYDRAPNTQYF
j_gene: TRBJ2-3; v_gene: TRBV6-6; d_gene: TRBD1; CDR3aa: CASRDRDTDTQYF
j_gene: TRBJ2-2; v_gene: TRBV9; d_gene: NA; CDR3aa: CASSVSAANTGELFF
j_gene: TRBJ1-6; v_gene: TRBV2; d_gene: TRBD1; CDR3aa: CASSTGDSPLHF
j_gene: TRBJ1-6; v_gene: TRBV15; d_gene: NA; CDR3aa: CATSRLDGSPLHF
j_gene: TRBJ1-1; v_gene: TRBV11-2; d_gene: NA; CDR3aa: CASSRDPNTEAFF
j_gene: TRBJ2-3; v_gene: TRBV7-6; d_gene: TRBD2; CDR3aa: CASSPREGTTTDTQYF
j_gene: TRBJ2-1; v_gene: TRBV5-1; d_gene: NA; CDR3aa: CASSLGVGGPYNEQFF
j_gene: TRBJ2-7; v_gene: TRBV2; d_gene: NA; CDR3aa: CASSDLTGLSLYEQYF
j_gene: TRBJ2-3; v_gene: TRBV7-9; d_gene: TRBD2; CDR3aa: CASSLARAGGTDTQYF
j_gene: TRBJ2-5; v_gene: TRBV5-1; d_gene: NA; CDR3aa: CASSMGEARETQYF
j_gene: TRBJ2-2; v_gene: TRBV6-5; d_gene: TRBD1; CDR3aa: CASSKGQGAAGELFF
j_gene: TRBJ1-4; v_gene: TRBV6-1; d_gene: TRBD1; CDR3aa: CASSEVAGTGTEKLFF
j_gene: TRBJ2-1; v_gene: TRBV19; d_gene: TRBD1; CDR3aa: CASSIGTGSYNEQFF
j_gene: TRBJ2-1; v_gene: TRBV6-6; d_gene: TRBD1; CDR3aa: CASSPGQGSTREQFF
j_gene: TRBJ2-5; v_gene: TRBV18; d_gene: TRBD1; CDR3aa: CASSPSGQGGETQYF
j_gene: TRBJ1-1; v_gene: TRBV28; d_gene: TRBD1; CDR3aa: CASIWTGGTEAFF
j_gene: TRBJ1-6; v_gene: TRBV30; d_gene: NA; CDR3aa: CAWSVPQGLYSPLHF
j_gene: TRBJ2-7; v_gene: TRBV5-1; d_gene: NA; CDR3aa: CASRYEWGLSYEQYF
j_gene: TRBJ1-6; v_gene: TRBV5-1; d_gene: TRBD1; CDR3aa: CASSSTGNMGSPLHF